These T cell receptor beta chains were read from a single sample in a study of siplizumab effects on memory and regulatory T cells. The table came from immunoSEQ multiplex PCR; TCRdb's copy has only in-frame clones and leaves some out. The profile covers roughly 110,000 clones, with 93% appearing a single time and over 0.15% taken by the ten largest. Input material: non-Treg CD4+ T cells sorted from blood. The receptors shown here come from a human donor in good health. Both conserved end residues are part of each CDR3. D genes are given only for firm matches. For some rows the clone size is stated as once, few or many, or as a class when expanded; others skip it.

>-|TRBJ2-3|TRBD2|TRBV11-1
TGTGCCAGCAGCTCCCCGGGCCAGCGGGGGGGAGCAGATACGCAGTATTTT
CASSSPGQRGGADTQYF
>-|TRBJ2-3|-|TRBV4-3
TGCGCCAGCAGCCAGTTTCAGTGGGGTGATACGCAGTATTTT
CASSQFQWGDTQYF
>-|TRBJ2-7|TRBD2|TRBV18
TGTGCCAGCTCACCACGAATCCTCCCGCTAGCGGGGTCCTACGAGCAGTACTTC
CASSPRILPLAGSYEQYF
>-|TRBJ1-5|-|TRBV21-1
TGTGCCAGCAGCAAAGGTATGGGGACGGTGGATTGCAATCAGCCCCAGCATTTT
CASSKGMGTVDCNQPQHF
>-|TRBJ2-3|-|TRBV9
TGTGCCAGCAGCGTAGCCCGCACAGATACGCAGTATTTT
CASSVARTDTQYF
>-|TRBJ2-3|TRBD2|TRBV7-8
TGTGCCAGCACGAGCGGGACCACAGATACGCAGTATTTT
CASTSGTTDTQYF
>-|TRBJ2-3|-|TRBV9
TGTGCCAGCAGCCCACTTGATGTCCATACGCAGTATTTT
CASSPLDVHTQYF
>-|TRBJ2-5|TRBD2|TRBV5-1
TGCGCCAGCAGCTTTTTTGGCGGGGGTATGGGGGAGACCCAGTACTTC
CASSFFGGGMGETQYF
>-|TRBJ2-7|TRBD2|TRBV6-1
TGTGCCAGCAGACTAGCGCTTACCAACTACTACGAGCAGTACTTC
CASRLALTNYYEQYF
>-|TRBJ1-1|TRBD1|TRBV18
TGTGCCAGCTCACCCTGGACAGGGAGGGGCACTGAAGCTTTCTTT
CASSPWTGRGTEAFF
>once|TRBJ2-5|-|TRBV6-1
TGTGCCAGCTGGCGGACTGGGACCCAGTACTTC
CASWRTGTQYF
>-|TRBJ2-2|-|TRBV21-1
TGTGCCAGCAGCGGACTGGGACAGGGTAGGACCGGGGAGCTGTTTTTT
CASSGLGQGRTGELFF
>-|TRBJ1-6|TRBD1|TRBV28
TGTGCCAGCAGAGCCGGGACAGCAAATTCACCCCTCCACTTT
CASRAGTANSPLHF
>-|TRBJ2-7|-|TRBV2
TGTGCCAGCAGAGGGGACCCCGACGAGCAGTACTTC
CASRGDPDEQYF
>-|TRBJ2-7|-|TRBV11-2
TGTGCCAGCAGCCCATCTAAGAGGGGGAACTACGAGCAGTACTTC
CASSPSKRGNYEQYF
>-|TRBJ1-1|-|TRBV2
TGTGCCAGAACCGGGACCCGAATTGGGGCTGAAGCTTTCTTT
CARTGTRIGAEAFF
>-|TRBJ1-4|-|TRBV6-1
TGTGCCAGCACTCGGGCCCCTTGGGAAAAACTGTTTTTT
CASTRAPWEKLFF
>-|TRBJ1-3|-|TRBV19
TGTGCCAGTAGTATAGGCAGCACTGGAAACACCATATATTTT
CASSIGSTGNTIYF
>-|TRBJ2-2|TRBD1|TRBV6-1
TGTGCCTCAGACAGGGCAAGAGACACCGGGGAGCTGTTTTTT
CASDRARDTGELFF
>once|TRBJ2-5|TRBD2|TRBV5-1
TGCGCCAGCAGCTTGGCTCAGGGAGGGGTAAAGGTGACCCAGTACTTC
CASSLAQGGVKVTQYF
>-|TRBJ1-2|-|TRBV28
TGTGCCAGCAGTTCTCGGCAGGGAGGCTACACCTTC
CASSSRQGGYTF
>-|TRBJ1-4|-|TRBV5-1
TGCGCCAGCAGTCCCAGACAGTATCCTGAAAAACTGTTTTTT
CASSPRQYPEKLFF
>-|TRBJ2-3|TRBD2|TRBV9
TGTGCCAGCAGCGATTCGCAGCGGGGGGGGTCAGATACGCAGTATTTT
CASSDSQRGGSDTQYF
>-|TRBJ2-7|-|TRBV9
TGTGCCAGCAGCGTCAGGGTGGACGGCGAGCAGTACTTC
CASSVRVDGEQYF
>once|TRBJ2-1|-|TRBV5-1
TGCGCCAGCAGCTTCCTAGTTGGAGGCTCCTACAATGAGCAGTTCTTC
CASSFLVGGSYNEQFF
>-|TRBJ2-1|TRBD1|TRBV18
TGTGCCAGCTCATCCGGGACAGCAGCTCTGGGGAATGAGCAGTTCTTC
CASSSGTAALGNEQFF
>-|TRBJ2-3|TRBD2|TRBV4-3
TGCGCCAGCAGCCAAGGGGTAACAGCGGGGGGGGATCGGCCCGATACGCAGTATTTT
CASSQGVTAGGDRPDTQYF
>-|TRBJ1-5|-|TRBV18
TGTGCCAGCTCACCCCCGGGAGTTAGCAATCAGCCCCAGCATTTT
CASSPPGVSNQPQHF
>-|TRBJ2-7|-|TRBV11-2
TGTGCCAGCAGCTTAGGGGCTACCTACGAGCAGTACTTC
CASSLGATYEQYF
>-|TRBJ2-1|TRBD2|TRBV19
TGTGCCAGTAGTCCCCGTGATAGCGGGGCCCTCAATGAGCAGTTCTTC
CASSPRDSGALNEQFF
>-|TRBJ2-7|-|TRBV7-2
TGTGCCAGCAGCTCCCAACAGGGAAGAGTAGGCGAGCAGTACTTC
CASSSQQGRVGEQYF